These 26 T cell receptor beta chains share one sample of origin, sequenced in a study of CD4 T cells in relation to SARS-CoV-2 and coronaviruses. The antigens of these receptors remain unknown. Profiled with immunoSEQ multiplex PCR; TCRdb holds only in-frame clones, not every one. The table shows 25,000 to 30,000 clones, with around 78% occurring only once. Before the COVID-19 pandemic, during about 2011-2019, CD4+ T cells were taken from unexposed donors. Isolation of CD4+ T cells took place after 10 days in culture. Sequencing used CD4+ T cells from PBMCs, cultured in vitro. The receptor source for this set is a human donor in good health.

The genes are TRBV10-3 and TRBJ2-7, with TRBD2 matching 8 bases. Germline loops: CDR1 ENHRY, CDR2 SYGVKD. CDR3 length: 14 residues. J was trimmed by 5 bases and V by 10 bases; bases with no gene match: 13. The CDR3 region is CATGGTTAVDEQYF. Here the CDR3 DNA reads TGTGCCACGGGGGGGACTACGGCTGTGGACGAGCAGTACTTC.

The chain employs TRBV18 and TRBJ2-7; perhaps TRBD2 as D (6 bases). This CDR3 comprises 15 residues. CDR1 and CDR2 from the germline V gene are KGHSH and LQKENI. V lost 1 base and J 2 bases, leaving 12 bases between the germline ends. CDR3 amino acids: CASSPLRDWTYEQYF. The CDR3, as DNA: TGTGCCAGCTCACCACTGCGGGACTGGACCTACGAGCAGTACTTC.

V usage is TRBV21-1 and J usage is TRBJ2-5; the D call TRBD2 from the table was never checked on the DNA. TRBV21-1 is classified as a pseudogene. This CDR3 comprises 17 residues. Here the CDR3 DNA reads TGTGCCAGCATTACAAGGGAGAGGACTAGCGGCCAAGAGACCCAGTACTTC. Protein: CASITRERTSGQETQYF.

This clone was seen only once. The chain joins TRBV19 to TRBJ1-5; TRBD1 might be the D (5 bases). The V and J ends lost 7 bases and 5 bases respectively, with 15 bases between them. Germline V gene data show CDR1 as LNHDA and CDR2 as SQIVND (reference sequence). The CDR3 totals 14 residues. The CDR3 DNA follows: TGTGCCAGTACCCGCCGGGACTTAGATCAGCCCCAGCATTTT. Translating gives CASTRRDLDQPQHF. The full variable domain, in which reference TRBV19 and TRBJ1-5 provide the parts outside the CDR3, is DGGITQSPKYLFRKEGQNVTLSCEQNLNHDAMYWYRQDPGQGLRLIYYSQIVNDFQKGDIAEGYSVSREKKESFPLTVTSAQKNPTAFYLCASTRRDLDQPQHFGDGTRLSIL.

V and J are TRBV11-2 and TRBJ2-7; tentatively, D is TRBD1 (5 bases). CDR1 and CDR2 (germline): SGHAT, FQNNGV. The V end lost 5 bases, the J end lost 0 bases, and 11 bases lay between the germline ends. This CDR3 spans 14 amino acids. For the CDR3, the DNA is TGTGCCAGCAGCACGACCCAGGGCTCCTACGAGCAGTACTTC. Amino acids: CASSTTQGSYEQYF.

The gene calls are TRBV2 and TRBJ2-2; D remains unclear. Germline V gives CDR1 SNHLY, CDR2 FYNNEI. Trimming removed 2 bases at V and 6 bases at J, with 4 bases between. CDR3 length: 12 amino acids. CDR3: CASSEWAGELFF. CDR3 nucleotide sequence: TGTGCCAGCAGTGAATGGGCCGGGGAGCTGTTTTTT.

V usage is TRBV13 and J usage is TRBJ1-2, with D possibly TRBD1 on 6 matching bases. This CDR3 region has 20 residues. Germline assignment: CDR1 PRHDT and CDR2 FYEKMQ (reference sequence). The V end lost 5 bases, the J end lost 3 bases, and 31 bases lay between the germline ends. This CDR3 reads CASSPFLVTGARPRDYGYTF. The CDR3 DNA is TGTGCCAGCAGCCCTTTTTTAGTAACGGGGGCCAGACCGAGGGACTATGGCTACACCTTC.

The J gene is TRBJ2-3, the V gene TRBV5-1; tentative D call: TRBD2 (6 bases). V was cut by 2 bases and J by 2 bases, with 18 bases left in between. Germline assignment: CDR1 SGHRS and CDR2 YFSETQ. This CDR3 region has 17 residues. CDR3 residues: CASSFRRDSTFTDTQYF. The CDR3, as DNA: TGCGCCAGCAGCTTTCGTCGGGACTCAACTTTCACAGATACGCAGTATTTT.

Only one count was recorded for this clone. J is TRBJ1-4 and V is TRBV2; D is possibly TRBD1 (6 bases). The V gene's germline CDR1 is SNHLY and CDR2 FYNNEI. This CDR3 contains 14 residues. V lost 6 bases to trimming and J lost 7 bases, with 15 bases between them. The CDR3 loop reads CASRPHRDREKLFF. The CDR3 nucleotides are TGTGCCAGCAGGCCCCACAGGGATCGTGAAAAACTGTTTTTT.

This chain uses TRBV6-2 or TRBV6-3 with TRBJ1-4; D not certain. Germline V gene data show CDR1 as MNHEY and CDR2 as SVGEGT. Trimming took off 0 bases at V and 8 bases at J, with 7 bases between the two ends. The CDR3 totals 13 residues. CDR3 nucleotide sequence: TGTGCCAGCAGTTACTCGTCGCGGGAAAAACTGTTTTTT. Translating gives CASSYSSREKLFF.

In its sample, this clone was seen once. The chain joins TRBV12-5 to TRBJ2-1, with 11 bases fitting TRBD2. The V gene's germline CDR1 is LGHNT and CDR2 FRNRAP. This CDR3 is built from 16 residues. With V trimmed by 1 base and J by 7 bases, 6 bases remained unmatched. As DNA, the CDR3 is TGTGCTAGTGGTTTGGGACGACTAGCGGGAAAAAATGAGCAGTTCTTC. This gives the protein CASGLGRLAGKNEQFF.

This sequence joins TRBV2 and TRBJ1-4, with a possible D match to TRBD1 (6 bases). The CDR3 loop spans 15 amino acids. V was pared by 8 bases and J by 7 bases, with 20 bases between. The germline CDR1 and CDR2 sequences are SNHLY and FYNNEI. The CDR3 here is CASHQSKGGSEKLFF. CDR3 DNA: TGTGCCAGCCACCAATCAAAGGGGGGAAGTGAAAAACTGTTTTTT.

V and J are TRBV29-1 and TRBJ1-2; no clear D gene. Trimming pared 4 bases from V and 3 bases from J, leaving 12 bases between. The CDR3 runs 13 residues. CDR1 and CDR2 (germline): SQVTM, ANQGSEA. The CDR3, as DNA: TGCAGCGTTGCTGAGGGTAGGGACTATGGCTACACCTTC. It translates to CSVAEGRDYGYTF.

This clone was detected only once. The V gene is TRBV9, the J gene TRBJ2-1; 8 nucleotides agree with TRBD2. Losses at the gene ends were 0 bases for V and 2 bases for J; bases not matched to a gene: 4. This CDR3 comprises 16 residues. Germline-derived CDR1 and CDR2 are SGDLS and YYNGEE. The CDR3 is CASSVEGRGAYNEQFF. The CDR3 coding sequence is TGTGCCAGCAGCGTAGAGGGGCGGGGGGCCTACAATGAGCAGTTCTTC.

The V and J genes are TRBV5-1 and TRBJ2-1; D possibly uses TRBD1 or TRBD2 (6 bases each). Germline V gene data show CDR1 as SGHRS and CDR2 as YFSETQ. This CDR3 is built from 15 residues. V gave up 0 bases and J gave up 5 bases, with 12 bases separating them. The CDR3 sequence is CASSLVRGRNNEQFF. DNA for the CDR3: TGCGCCAGCAGCTTGGTGAGGGGGAGGAACAATGAGCAGTTCTTC. Full variable domain (missing parts from reference TRBV5-1 and TRBJ2-1): KAGVTQTPRYLIKTRGQQVTLSCSPISGHRSVSWYQQTPGQGLQFLFEYFSETQRNKGNFPGRFSGRQFSNSRSEMNVSTLELGDSALYLCASSLVRGRNNEQFFGPGTRLTVL.

The chain has TRBV29-1 and TRBJ2-1; 8 bases are a match to TRBD2. V lost 3 bases to trimming and J lost 3 bases; unmatched junction nucleotides: 10. From germline, CDR1 is SQVTM and CDR2 ANQGSEA. The CDR3 runs to 16 residues. This chain's CDR3 is CSVEGKVAGFYNEQFF. CDR3 nucleotide sequence: TGCAGCGTTGAGGGGAAAGTAGCGGGATTCTACAATGAGCAGTTCTTC.

This clone was seen once. The J gene is TRBJ2-3, the V gene TRBV10-3, with TRBD2 identical over 9 bases. Germline CDR1 and CDR2: ENHRY and SYGVKD. This CDR3 is built from 16 residues. The trim removed 4 bases at V and 2 bases at J, leaving 7 bases unmatched. The CDR3 protein is CAISGGTSLHTDTQYF. CDR3 coding DNA: TGTGCCATCAGTGGAGGGACTAGCCTACACACAGATACGCAGTATTTT.

V gene TRBV28 combines with J gene TRBJ2-7; tentative D call: TRBD1 (7 bases). The CDR3 runs 15 residues. The V and J ends lost 6 bases and 3 bases respectively, with 18 bases between them. The germline gives CDR1 MDHEN, CDR2 SYDVKM. CDR3 coding DNA: TGTGCCAGCAGAATAAGGACAGGAGGGGTCTACGAGCAGTACTTC. Translating it yields CASRIRTGGVYEQYF.

CDR3 loop: CASSAPGLWDTEAFF. The CDR3 nucleotides read TGTGCCAGCAGCGCTCCGGGACTGTGGGACACTGAAGCTTTCTTT. This chain links TRBV5-4 with TRBJ1-1; a possible D gene is TRBD1 (5 bases). V was shortened by 4 bases and J by 3 bases, with 16 bases between the two germline ends. There are 15 residues in the CDR3. The germline gives CDR1 SGHNT, CDR2 YYREEE (reference sequence).

V is TRBV6-5 and J is TRBJ2-2, with 8 bases that match TRBD1. This CDR3 region has 14 residues. The trim removed 8 bases at V and 1 base at J, leaving 3 bases unmatched. Germline assignment: CDR1 MNHEY and CDR2 SVGAGI. CDR3 in amino acids: CASRGTGNTGELFF. CDR3 bases: TGTGCCAGCCGGGGGACAGGGAACACCGGGGAGCTGTTTTTT.

The rearrangement uses TRBV12-5 and TRBJ2-1, with 12 bases fitting TRBD1. CDR1 is LGHNT and CDR2 is FRNRAP in the germline V gene. The CDR3 extends over 17 amino acids. V shed 0 bases, J shed 9 bases, and the junction held 9 bases outside the gene matches. The CDR3 DNA reads TGTGCTAGTGGTTTGGTACTAGGGGACAGGGGGCGCGGTGAGCAGTTCTTC. Residues: CASGLVLGDRGRGEQFF.

This chain joins TRBV6-5 and TRBJ1-3; D is unclear. The V gene's germline CDR1 is MNHEY and CDR2 SVGAGI. V was clipped by 0 bases and J by 4 bases, with 10 bases between them. CDR3 length equals 15 residues. The CDR3 loop is CASSYSGVRGNTIYF. The CDR3 DNA sequence: TGTGCCAGCAGTTACTCCGGGGTTAGAGGAAACACCATATATTTT.

V is TRBV19 and J is TRBJ1-4, with D tentatively TRBD1 (5 bases). The CDR3 covers 14 residues. Germline CDR1 LNHDA, CDR2 SQIVND (reference sequence). Trimming took 9 bases from V and 7 from J, leaving 18 bases between them. CDR3 sequence: CASQLGEASEKLFF. For the CDR3, the DNA is TGTGCCAGCCAGTTGGGGGAGGCGAGTGAAAAACTGTTTTTT.

This clone was detected once. The V and J genes are TRBV6-5 and TRBJ1-5; 9 bases fit TRBD1. J was trimmed by 5 bases and V by 5 bases; bases with no gene match: 7. CDR3 size: 15 residues. Germline CDR1 MNHEY, CDR2 SVGAGI. The CDR3 reads CASSPETGGDQPQHF. CDR3 DNA: TGTGCCAGCAGTCCCGAGACAGGGGGGGATCAGCCCCAGCATTTT.

The rearrangement joins TRBV5-1 to TRBJ2-2; 12 nucleotides match TRBD1. With 4 bases clipped from V and 7 bases from J, the junction kept 8 bases outside the gene matches. The CDR3 is made up of 16 amino acids. The germline V gene encodes CDR1 SGHRS and CDR2 YFSETQ. The CDR3 nucleotides read TGCGCCAGCAGCCCCGGGGACAGGGGGCGCCACGGGGAGCTGTTTTTT. Translation: CASSPGDRGRHGELFF.

The chain links TRBV29-1 to TRBJ2-6; no clear D gene. The CDR3 sequence is 15 residues long. Germline V gene lookup returns CDR1 SQVTM and CDR2 ANQGSEA. Trimming removed 2 bases at V and 0 bases at J, with 8 bases between. This CDR3 reads CSVETLSSGANVLTF. The CDR3 DNA reads as TGCAGCGTTGAAACTTTGAGCTCTGGGGCCAACGTCCTGACTTTC.